The sequence of this T cell receptor beta chain was determined in a study of OX40 agonist ivuxolimab in advanced cancers. For the study at large: Three dose-escalation patients had partial responses: one with hepatocellular carcinoma and two with cutaneous melanoma.

This table comes from immunoSEQ multiplex PCR, and its TCRdb copy is limited to in-frame clones, with some not included. The profile shows about 89,000 clones, around 83% of them singletons. Germline V gives CDR1 SGHNT, CDR2 YYREEE (reference sequence). The junction had 12 bases not matched to a gene; V was cut back by 3 bases and J by 6 bases. CDR3 size: 16 residues. The gene calls are TRBV5-4 and TRBJ1-2, with 9 bases aligning to TRBD1. The source was CD4+ or CD8+ T cells sorted from blood, collected in a trial of the OX40 agonist ivuxolimab. This TCR derives from an adult with an advanced solid tumor such as melanoma, head and neck, liver or kidney cancer. CDR3 protein: CASSSPTGRDRDGYTF. In nucleotides, the CDR3 is TGTGCCAGCAGCTCGCCCACGGGAAGGGACAGGGATGGCTACACCTTC.